This TCR beta chain was sequenced for a study of blood T cells in healthy people across ages. Study findings and constraints: Roughly linearly, TCR beta diversity per million T cells fell as age increased.

Per sample, a minimum of 6.5 million PBMCs were isolated. As regards this clonotype: The antigen is not known.

The use of a sample-barcoded 5' primer and a J-beta primer mix characterized a second PCR of roughly 6 to 11 cycles. TCRdb redid the calling of the 5' RACE reads with MiXCR, one entry per CDR3 protein. The data show about 720,000 distinct CDR3 sequences, with 20% to 25% seen just once and more than 3% held by the top ten. The CDR3 sequence is 15 residues long. With 1 base clipped from V and 3 bases from J, the junction kept 4 bases outside the gene matches. Germline values: CDR1 MDHEN, CDR2 SYDVKM. The same data also went into a second study, on T cells of mothers and their children. That work adds: Over 8 million reads per mother and some 3 million per child were obtained. The search for persistent microchimeric T cell clones detected none.

The sample taken for sequencing was blood. This receptor was taken from a boy aged 5 to 17 in good health. The chain recombines TRBV28 with TRBJ2-7, with 9 bases fitting TRBD1. The CDR3, as DNA: TGTGCCAGCAGTTTATTGGGGACAGGGATCTACGAGCAGTACTTC. The encoded protein is CASSLLGTGIYEQYF.